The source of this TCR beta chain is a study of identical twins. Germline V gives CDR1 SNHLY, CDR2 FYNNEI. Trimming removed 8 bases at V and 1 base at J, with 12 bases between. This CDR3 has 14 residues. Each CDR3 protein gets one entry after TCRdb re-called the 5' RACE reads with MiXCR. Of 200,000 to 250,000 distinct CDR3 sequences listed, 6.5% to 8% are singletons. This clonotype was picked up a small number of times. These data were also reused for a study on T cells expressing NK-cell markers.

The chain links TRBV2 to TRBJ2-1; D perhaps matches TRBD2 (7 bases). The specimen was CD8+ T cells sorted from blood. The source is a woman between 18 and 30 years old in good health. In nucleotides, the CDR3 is TGTGCCAGCCCGCGGGGGCCTTCCTACAATGAGCAGTTCTTC. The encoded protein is CASPRGPSYNEQFF. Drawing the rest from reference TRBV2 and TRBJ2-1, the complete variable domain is EPEVTQTPSHQVTQMGQEVILRCVPISNHLYFYWYRQILGQKVEFLVSFYNNEISEKSEIFDDQFSVERPDGSNFTLKIRSTKLEDSAMYFCASPRGPSYNEQFFGPGTRLTVL.